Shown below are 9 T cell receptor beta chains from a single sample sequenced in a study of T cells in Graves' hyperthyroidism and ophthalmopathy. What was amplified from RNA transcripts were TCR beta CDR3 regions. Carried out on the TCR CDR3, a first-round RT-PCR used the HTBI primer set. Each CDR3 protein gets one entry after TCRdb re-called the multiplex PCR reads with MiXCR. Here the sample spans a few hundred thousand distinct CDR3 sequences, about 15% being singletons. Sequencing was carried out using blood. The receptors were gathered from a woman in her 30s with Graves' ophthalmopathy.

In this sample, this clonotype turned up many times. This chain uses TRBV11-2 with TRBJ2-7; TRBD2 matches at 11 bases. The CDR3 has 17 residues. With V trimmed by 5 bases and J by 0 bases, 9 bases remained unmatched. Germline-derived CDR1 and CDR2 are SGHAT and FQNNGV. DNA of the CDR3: TGTGCCAGCAGCCCAACTAGCGGGAGCTTTAGCTCCTACGAGCAGTACTTC. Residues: CASSPTSGSFSSYEQYF.

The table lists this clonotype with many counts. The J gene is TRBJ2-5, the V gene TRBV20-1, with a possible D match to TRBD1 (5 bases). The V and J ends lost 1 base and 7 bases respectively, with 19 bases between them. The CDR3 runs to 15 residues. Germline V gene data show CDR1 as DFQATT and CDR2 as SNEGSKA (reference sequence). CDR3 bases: TGCAGTGCTAGAGCAAGTCAAGGGGAAGTAGGGACCCAGTACTTC. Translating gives CSARASQGEVGTQYF.

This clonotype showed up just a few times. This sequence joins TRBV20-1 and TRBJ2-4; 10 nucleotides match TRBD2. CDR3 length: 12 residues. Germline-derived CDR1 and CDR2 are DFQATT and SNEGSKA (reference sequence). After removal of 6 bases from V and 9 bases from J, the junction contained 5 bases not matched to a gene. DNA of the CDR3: TGCAGTGCCCCGCCTAGCGGGGGCATTCAGTACTTC. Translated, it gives CSAPPSGGIQYF.

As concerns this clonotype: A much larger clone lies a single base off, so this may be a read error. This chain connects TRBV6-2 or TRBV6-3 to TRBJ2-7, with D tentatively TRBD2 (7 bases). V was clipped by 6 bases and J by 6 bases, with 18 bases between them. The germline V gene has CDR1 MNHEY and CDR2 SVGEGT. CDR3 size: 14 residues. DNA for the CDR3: TGTGCCAGCAGCGGTGCGGGAGAAGGGGGCGAGCAGTACTTC. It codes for CASSGAGEGGEQYF.

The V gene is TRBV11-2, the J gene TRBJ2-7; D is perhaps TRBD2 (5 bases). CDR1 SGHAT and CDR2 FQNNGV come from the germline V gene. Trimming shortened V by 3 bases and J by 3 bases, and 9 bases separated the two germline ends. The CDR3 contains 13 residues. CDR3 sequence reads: CASSLDGIYEQYF. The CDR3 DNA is TGTGCCAGCAGCTTGGACGGGATCTACGAGCAGTACTTC.

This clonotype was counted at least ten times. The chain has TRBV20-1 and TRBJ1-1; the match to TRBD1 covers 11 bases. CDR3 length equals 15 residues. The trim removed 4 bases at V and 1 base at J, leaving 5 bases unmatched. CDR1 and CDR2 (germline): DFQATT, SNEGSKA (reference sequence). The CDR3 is CSAIGTGGTNTEAFF. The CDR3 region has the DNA TGCAGTGCTATCGGGACAGGGGGGACGAACACTGAAGCTTTCTTT.

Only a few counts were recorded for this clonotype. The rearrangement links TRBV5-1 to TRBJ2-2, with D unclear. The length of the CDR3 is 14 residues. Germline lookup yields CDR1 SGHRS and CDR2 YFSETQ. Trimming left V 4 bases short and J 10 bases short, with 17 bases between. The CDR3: CASSVGPWVEELFF. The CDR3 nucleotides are TGCGCCAGCAGCGTGGGCCCCTGGGTTGAGGAGCTGTTTTTT. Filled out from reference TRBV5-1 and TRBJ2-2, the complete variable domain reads KAGVTQTPRYLIKTRGQQVTLSCSPISGHRSVSWYQQTPGQGLQFLFEYFSETQRNKGNFPGRFSGRQFSNSRSEMNVSTLELGDSALYLCASSVGPWVEELFFGEGSRLTVL.

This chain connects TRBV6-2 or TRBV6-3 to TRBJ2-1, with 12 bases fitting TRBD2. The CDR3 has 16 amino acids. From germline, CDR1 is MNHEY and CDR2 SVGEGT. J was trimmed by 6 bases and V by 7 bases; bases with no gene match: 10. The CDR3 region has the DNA TGTGCCAGCACCTCCTCTAGCGGGAGGGGGGCCAATGAGCAGTTCTTC. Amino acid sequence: CASTSSSGRGANEQFF.

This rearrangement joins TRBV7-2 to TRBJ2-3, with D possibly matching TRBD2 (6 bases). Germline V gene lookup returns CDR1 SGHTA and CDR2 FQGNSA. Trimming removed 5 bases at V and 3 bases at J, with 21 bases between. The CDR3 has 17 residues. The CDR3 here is CASSPSVADPLTDTQYF. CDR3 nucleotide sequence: TGTGCCAGCAGCCCTAGCGTTGCGGACCCCCTAACAGATACGCAGTATTTT.